Each of the 14 T cell receptor beta chains below was sequenced from the same sample in a study of shared clonotypes between healthy human individuals. Repertoires were generated with immunoSEQ multiplex PCR, while TCRdb's copy carries only in-frame clones and drops some. The table lists over 2 million clones, approximately 95% of them singletons. CD45RO-negative, CCR7-positively selected cells formed the naive CD8 fraction, excluding terminally differentiated effector memory CD45RA+ cells. Sequencing input: naive CD8+ T cells sorted from blood. These receptors were collected from a man younger than 35 in good health.

This rearrangement joins TRBV9 to TRBJ2-7; D remains unclear. Germline-derived CDR1 and CDR2 are SGDLS and YYNGEE. Trimming took off 2 bases at V and 0 bases at J, with 6 bases between the two ends. The CDR3 loop spans 13 amino acids. The CDR3 here is CASSVGFSYEQYF. CDR3 sequence (DNA): TGTGCCAGCAGCGTCGGGTTCTCCTACGAGCAGTACTTC.

This clone appeared once. CDR3 sequence (DNA): TGTGCCAGCAGTTTCCTATCCCTTTTCCCTGAAGCTTTCTTT. This gives the protein CASSFLSLFPEAFF. This rearrangement joins TRBV28 to TRBJ1-1, with no clear D. The CDR3 has 14 residues. Germline CDR1 is MDHEN and CDR2 is SYDVKM. V lost 3 bases to trimming and J lost 6 bases, with 14 bases between them.

Only one count was recorded for this clone. This specimen includes other DNA sequences encoding the same CDR3. The chain joins TRBV5-6 to TRBJ2-7, with D maybe TRBD2 (6 bases). Trimming shortened V by 2 bases and J by 5 bases, and 8 bases separated the two germline ends. This CDR3 region has 12 residues. CDR1 is SGHDT and CDR2 is YYEEEE in the germline V gene. The DNA for the CDR3 is TGTGCCAGCAGCTTCGGGGGACACGAGCAGTACTTC. It codes for CASSFGGHEQYF.

This clone was counted a single time. The chain employs TRBV11-2 and TRBJ2-1; D might be TRBD1 (6 bases). V was pared by 6 bases and J by 3 bases, with 12 bases between. The CDR3 sequence is 14 residues long. The germline V gene has CDR1 SGHAT and CDR2 FQNNGV. The CDR3 DNA reads as TGTGCCAGCAGTACCACAGGGTTCTACAATGAGCAGTTCTTC. Protein: CASSTTGFYNEQFF.

J is TRBJ2-1 and V is TRBV7-2; a possible D gene is TRBD2 (6 bases). Germline V gene sequence: CDR1 SGHTA, CDR2 FQGNSA. Trimming removed 1 base at V and 3 bases at J, with 13 bases between. The CDR3 is 16 residues long. The CDR3 nucleotides are TGTGCCAGCAGCTTAGACCGGGGGATCGTCTACAATGAGCAGTTCTTC. This encodes CASSLDRGIVYNEQFF.

This chain joins TRBV27 and TRBJ2-7, with 7 bases identical to TRBD1. Germline lookup yields CDR1 MNHEY and CDR2 SMNVEV (reference sequence). V lost 3 bases to trimming and J lost 6 bases; unmatched junction nucleotides: 5. The CDR3 contains 13 residues. CDR3 region: CASSLTGFGEQYF. CDR3 sequence (DNA): TGTGCCAGCAGTTTGACAGGGTTCGGCGAGCAGTACTTC.

This chain connects TRBV2 to TRBJ2-3; D remains unclear. This CDR3 is built from 14 residues. The germline CDR1 and CDR2 sequences are SNHLY and FYNNEI. Trimming took 9 bases from V and 0 from J, leaving 13 bases between them. The DNA for the CDR3 is TGTGCCAGTTCGTGGGCTTCTAGCACAGATACGCAGTATTTT. This encodes CASSWASSTDTQYF.

The chain has TRBV2 and TRBJ1-2, with D perhaps TRBD1 (5 bases). This CDR3 spans 11 amino acids. Trimming took 8 bases from V and 3 from J, leaving 7 bases between them. From germline, CDR1 is SNHLY and CDR2 FYNNEI. The CDR3 bases are TGTGCCAGCGAGGGACACTATGGCTACACCTTC. It yields the protein CASEGHYGYTF.

The sample holds one count of this clone. The CDR3 sequence: CSVEAGGEAFF. In DNA form, the CDR3 reads TGCAGCGTTGAAGCCGGGGGCGAAGCTTTCTTT. The J gene is TRBJ1-1, the V gene TRBV29-1; tentatively, D is TRBD1 (6 bases). The CDR3 has 11 residues. Germline loops: CDR1 SQVTM, CDR2 ANQGSEA. V lost 1 base and J lost 8, with 8 bases in between.

This sequence joins TRBV27 and TRBJ2-7; TRBD2 might be the D (5 bases). CDR1 is MNHEY and CDR2 is SMNVEV in the germline V gene (reference sequence). Trimming removed 8 bases at V and 3 bases at J, with 14 bases between. There are 13 residues in the CDR3. The CDR3 is CASRGADYYEQYF. The CDR3 DNA is TGTGCCAGCCGGGGAGCAGACTACTACGAGCAGTACTTC.

This sequence joins TRBV5-1 and TRBJ2-1; D unresolved. This CDR3 region has 12 residues. The V gene's germline CDR1 is SGHRS and CDR2 YFSETQ. Trimming pared 7 bases from V and 4 bases from J, leaving 9 bases between. The CDR3 is CASLDTYNEQFF. The CDR3 DNA sequence: TGCGCCAGCCTAGATACTTACAATGAGCAGTTCTTC.

The chain couples TRBV2 to TRBJ2-7, with D tentatively TRBD1 or TRBD2 (5 bases each). V was clipped by 8 bases and J by 0 bases, with 14 bases between them. This CDR3 is built from 14 residues. CDR1 is SNHLY and CDR2 is FYNNEI in the germline V gene. The DNA for the CDR3 is TGTGCCAGCGGGGACGGATCCAGCTCCTACGAGCAGTACTTC. Translated: CASGDGSSSYEQYF.

The genes are TRBV12-5 and TRBJ2-1; TRBD2 might be the D (6 bases). Trimming stripped 1 base from V and 8 bases from J, with 18 bases between. The germline V gene has CDR1 LGHNT and CDR2 FRNRAP. The CDR3 is 16 amino acids. The CDR3 coding sequence is TGTGCTAGTGGTTTGGGAGATGACGGGAGACCGTATGAGCAGTTCTTC. Its translation: CASGLGDDGRPYEQFF.

This chain uses TRBV9 with TRBJ1-2; 8 bases agree with TRBD1. Germline-derived CDR1 and CDR2 are SGDLS and YYNGEE. The CDR3 is 17 amino acids. Trimming took 4 bases from V and 8 from J; bases not matched to a gene: 19. In DNA, the CDR3 is TGTGCCAGCAGCCAATATACGACAGGGGTGGATTTGGGAGGCTACACCTTC. Translating gives CASSQYTTGVDLGGYTF.